This T cell receptor beta chain was captured by sequencing in a study of shared clonotypes between healthy human individuals. Sorted subsets were amplified in replicate PCRs using 200 ng DNA, about 30,000 T cell genomes. Assay: immunoSEQ multiplex PCR; the TCRdb copy retains only in-frame clones and omits some. The sample includes around 2.1 million clones, more than 85% of them seen just once. Naive CD8 cells lacked CD45RO, underwent positive selection for CCR7 and left out terminally differentiated effector memory CD45RA+ cells. Study-level findings and limits: Shared clonotypes across all four donors exceeded non-shared ones in generation probability.

The ends were cut back, 2 bases at V and 4 bases at J, with 18 bases in the middle. The CDR3 extends over 16 amino acids. CDR1 is MNHEY and CDR2 is SMNVEV in the germline V gene (reference sequence). Of note for this clone: Its specificity is unknown.

The sample consisted of naive CD8+ T cells from PBMCs. This chain joins TRBV27 and TRBJ2-7, with D perhaps matching TRBD1 (6 bases). The clonotype originates from a man in his late teens or twenties in good health. Some clones in this sample may be carry-over from other donors' samples. The CDR3: CASSLAPGAGDYEQYF. The CDR3 nucleotides read TGTGCCAGCAGTTTAGCCCCTGGGGCAGGGGATTACGAGCAGTACTTC.